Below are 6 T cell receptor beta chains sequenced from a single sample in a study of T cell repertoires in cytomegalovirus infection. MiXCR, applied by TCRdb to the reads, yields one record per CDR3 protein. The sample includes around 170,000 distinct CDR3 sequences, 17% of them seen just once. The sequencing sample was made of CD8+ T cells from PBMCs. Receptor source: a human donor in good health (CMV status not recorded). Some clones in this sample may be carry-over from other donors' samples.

CDR3 in DNA: TGTGCCAGCACCGGGATAGCGGGAGTGGGCTACGAGCAGTACTTC. Translation gives CASTGIAGVGYEQYF. J is TRBJ2-7 and V is TRBV28; the match to TRBD2 covers 9 bases. V dropped 7 bases and J dropped 3; count of bases not matched to a gene: 10. CDR1 is MDHEN and CDR2 is SYDVKM in the germline V gene. This CDR3 contains 15 residues. The whole variable domain, filled in from reference TRBV28 and TRBJ2-7, reads DVKVTQSSRYLVKRTGEKVFLECVQDMDHENMFWYRQDPGLGLRLIYFSYDVKMKEKGDIPEGYSVSREKKERFSLILESASTNQTSMYLCASTGIAGVGYEQYFGPGTRLTVT.

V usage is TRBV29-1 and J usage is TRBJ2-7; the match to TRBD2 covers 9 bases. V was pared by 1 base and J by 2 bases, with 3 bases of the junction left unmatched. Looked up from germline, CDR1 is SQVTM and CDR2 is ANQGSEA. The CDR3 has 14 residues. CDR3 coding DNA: TGCAGCGTTGAAGGACTAGCGGAGACCTACGAGCAGTACTTC. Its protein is CSVEGLAETYEQYF.

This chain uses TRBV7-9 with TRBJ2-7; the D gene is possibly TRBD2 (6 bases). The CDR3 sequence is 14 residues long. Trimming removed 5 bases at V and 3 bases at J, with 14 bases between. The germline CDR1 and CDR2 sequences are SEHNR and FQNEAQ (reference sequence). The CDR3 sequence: CASSPPGLLYEQYF. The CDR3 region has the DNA TGTGCCAGCAGCCCACCGGGACTCCTCTACGAGCAGTACTTC.

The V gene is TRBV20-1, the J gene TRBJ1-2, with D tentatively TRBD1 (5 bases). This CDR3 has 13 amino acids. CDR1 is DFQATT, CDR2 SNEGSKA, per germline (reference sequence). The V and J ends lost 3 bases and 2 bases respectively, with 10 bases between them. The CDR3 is CSASDRENYGYTF. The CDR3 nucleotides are TGCAGTGCTAGTGACAGAGAGAACTATGGCTACACCTTC.

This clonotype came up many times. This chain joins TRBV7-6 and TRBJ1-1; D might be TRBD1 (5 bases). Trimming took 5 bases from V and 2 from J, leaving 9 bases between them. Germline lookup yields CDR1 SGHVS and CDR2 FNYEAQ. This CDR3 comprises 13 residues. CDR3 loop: CASSEDINTEAFF. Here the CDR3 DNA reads TGTGCCAGCAGCGAGGACATAAACACTGAAGCTTTCTTT.

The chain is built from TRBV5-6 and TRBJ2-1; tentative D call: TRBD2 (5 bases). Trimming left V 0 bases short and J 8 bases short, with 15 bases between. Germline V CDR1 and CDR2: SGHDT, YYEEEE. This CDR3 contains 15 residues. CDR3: CASSLGLRTLDEQFF. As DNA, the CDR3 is TGTGCCAGCAGCTTGGGACTAAGGACCCTCGATGAGCAGTTCTTC.